This note documents a single T cell receptor beta chain sequence. The sample is drawn from a study of shared clonotypes between healthy human individuals. Negatively enriched CD4+ T cells were divided by CD45RA into naive and memory. Germline V gene lookup returns CDR1 MGHRA and CDR2 YSYEKL. The length of the CDR3 is 15 residues. Trimming cost V 1 base and J 3 bases, with 11 bases left between them. Method: immunoSEQ multiplex PCR; TCRdb's copy keeps in-frame clones and lacks some. Among about 1 million clones listed, approximately 76% were seen once. The specimen sequenced was memory CD4+ T cells sorted from blood. The subset was: CD45RA-negative fraction. This chain uses TRBV4-1 with TRBJ2-3, with TRBD2 as a possible D gene (6 bases). This receptor was obtained from a man aged 18-30 years in good health. The CDR3 loop reads CASSQGLVRTDTQYF. The CDR3 DNA is TGCGCCAGCAGCCAAGGACTAGTGAGGACAGATACGCAGTATTTT.